This TCR beta chain appears in the sequencing data of a study of shared clonotypes between healthy human individuals. Assay used: immunoSEQ multiplex PCR; TCRdb lists only in-frame clones, some missing. The sample records approximately 810,000 clones, approximately 92% being singletons. The study's findings and limits: It was only blood that was sampled, and tissue repertoires likely differ. Owing to a small donor count, the genetic and exposure-history diversity represented was limited. Large depth notwithstanding, sorted-subset sequencing proved incomplete by rarefaction.

Comments on this clone: As yet, its antigen is unknown.

CDR1 is SEHNR, CDR2 FQNEAQ, per germline (reference sequence). V was trimmed by 5 bases and J by 7 bases, leaving 18 bases between them. CDR3 size: 15 residues. The naive CD8 population came from CD45RO-negative cells selected for CCR7, without terminally differentiated effector memory CD45RA+ cells. The specimen sequenced was naive CD8+ T cells sorted from blood. This clonotype originated in a young man in good health. The V call is TRBV7-9, the J call TRBJ2-1; D is unclear. CDR3 sequence: CASSPRVPGGNEQFF. Here the CDR3 DNA reads TGTGCCAGCAGCCCGAGAGTGCCGGGTGGAAATGAGCAGTTCTTC.